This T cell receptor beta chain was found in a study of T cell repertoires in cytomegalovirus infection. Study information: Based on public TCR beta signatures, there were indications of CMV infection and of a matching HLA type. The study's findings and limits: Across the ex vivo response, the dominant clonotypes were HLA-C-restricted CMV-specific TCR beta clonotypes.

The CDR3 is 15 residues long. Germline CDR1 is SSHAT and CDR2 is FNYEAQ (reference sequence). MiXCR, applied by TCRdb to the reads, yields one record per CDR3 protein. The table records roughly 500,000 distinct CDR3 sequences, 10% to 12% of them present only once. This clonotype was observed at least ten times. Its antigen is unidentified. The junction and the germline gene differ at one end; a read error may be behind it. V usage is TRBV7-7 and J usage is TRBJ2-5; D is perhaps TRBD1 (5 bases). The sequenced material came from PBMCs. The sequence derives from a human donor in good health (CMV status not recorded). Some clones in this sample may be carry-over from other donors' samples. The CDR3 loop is CASSARLDRQETQYF. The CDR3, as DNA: TGTGCTAGCAGCGCCCGTCTTGACAGACAAGAGACCCAGTACTTC.